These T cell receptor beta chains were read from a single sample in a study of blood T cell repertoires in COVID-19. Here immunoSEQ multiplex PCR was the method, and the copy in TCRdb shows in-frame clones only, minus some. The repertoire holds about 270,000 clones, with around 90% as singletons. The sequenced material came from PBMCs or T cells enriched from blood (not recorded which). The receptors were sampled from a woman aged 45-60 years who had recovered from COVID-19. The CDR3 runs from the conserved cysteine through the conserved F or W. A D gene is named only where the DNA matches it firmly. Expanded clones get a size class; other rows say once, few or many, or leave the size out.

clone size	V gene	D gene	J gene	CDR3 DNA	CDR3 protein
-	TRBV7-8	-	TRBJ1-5	TGTGCCAGCAGCTTAGCTTGGGGACAAAATCAGCCCCAGCATTTT	CASSLAWGQNQPQHF
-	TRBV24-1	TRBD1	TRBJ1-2	TGTGCCACCAGTGACTCCGGGACAGGGAACTATGGCTACACCTTC	CATSDSGTGNYGYTF
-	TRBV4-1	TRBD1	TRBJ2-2	TGCGCCAGCAGCCAAAGGGACAGGGGGACCGGGGAGCTGTTTTTT	CASSQRDRGTGELFF
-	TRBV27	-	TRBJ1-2	TGTGCCAGCACCTGGGGGGTCGTCTATGGCTACACCTTC	CASTWGVVYGYTF
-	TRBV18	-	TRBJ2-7	TGTGCCAGCTCACCACGAAATAGCAGGGGGGACTACGAGCAGTACTTC	CASSPRNSRGDYEQYF
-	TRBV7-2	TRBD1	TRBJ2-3	TGTGCCAGCAGCTTATCTTCAGGGGGCGCAGATACGCAGTATTTT	CASSLSSGGADTQYF
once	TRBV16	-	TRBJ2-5	TGTGCCAGCAGCCCCCCAGGGGGGCGGGAGACCCAGTACTTC	CASSPPGGRETQYF
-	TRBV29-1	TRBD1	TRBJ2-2	TGCAGCGCCGTGTCCGGGACAGGGGGCCTCGGGGAGCTGTTTTTT	CSAVSGTGGLGELFF
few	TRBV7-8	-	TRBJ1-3	TGTGCCAGCAGCCTAGATCGGACAGCTAGAAACACCATATATTTT	CASSLDRTARNTIYF
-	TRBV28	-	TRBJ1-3	TGTGCCAGCAACGGTCCGGGAGTTGGAAACACCATATATTTT	CASNGPGVGNTIYF
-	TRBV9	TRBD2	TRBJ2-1	TGTGCCAGCAGCGTAGGATTCCAGCGGGAGTCGAATGAGCAGTTCTTC	CASSVGFQRESNEQFF
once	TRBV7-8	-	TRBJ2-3	TGTGCCAGCAGCCGAGATAGCGCCACAAGCACAGATACGCAGTATTTT	CASSRDSATSTDTQYF
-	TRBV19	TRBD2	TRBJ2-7	TGTGCCAGTAGTATGCAAGGGGCGGGAGGTGTCTACGAGCAGTACTTC	CASSMQGAGGVYEQYF
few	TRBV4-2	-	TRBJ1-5	TGTGCCAGCAGCCAAGACGCAGGGGCCGTTAGCAATCAGCCCCAGCATTTT	CASSQDAGAVSNQPQHF
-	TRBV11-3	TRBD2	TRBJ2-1	TGTGCCAGCAGCCCGACTAGCGGGAGGGTAAATGAGCAGTTCTTC	CASSPTSGRVNEQFF
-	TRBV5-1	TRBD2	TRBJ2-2	TGCGCCAGCAGCCTAGCGGGAGGGCCCGGGGAGCTGTTTTTT	CASSLAGGPGELFF
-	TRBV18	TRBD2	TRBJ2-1	TGTGCCAGCTCCCTACCCAGGACTAGCGGTTACAATGAGCAGTTCTTC	CASSLPRTSGYNEQFF
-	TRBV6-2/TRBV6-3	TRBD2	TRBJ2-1	TGTGCCAGCAGTTACCTCGGACTAGCGCAAGACAATGAGCAGTTCTTC	CASSYLGLAQDNEQFF
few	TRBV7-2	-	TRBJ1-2	TGTGCCAGCAGCTCTAGCCGCGGAAACTATGGCTACACCTTC	CASSSSRGNYGYTF
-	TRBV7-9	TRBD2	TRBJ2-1	TGTGCCAGCACGGGCGGGAGGGCCATCTATGAGCAGTTCTTC	CASTGGRAIYEQFF
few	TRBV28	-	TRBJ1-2	TGTGCCAGCAGCACCCGAGGACAGACCCGACCCGCTAACTATGGCTACACCTTC	CASSTRGQTRPANYGYTF
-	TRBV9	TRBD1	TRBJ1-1	TGTGCCAGCAGCGGGGGACAGGGGCGGACTGAAGCTTTCTTT	CASSGGQGRTEAFF
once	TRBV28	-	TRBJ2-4	TGTGCCAGCAGTTTATTTGCGAGTCACGTCATTCAGTACTTC	CASSLFASHVIQYF
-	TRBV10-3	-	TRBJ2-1	TGTGCCATCAGTGAGTCCTGGACGGGAGCCTACAATGAGCAGTTCTTC	CAISESWTGAYNEQFF
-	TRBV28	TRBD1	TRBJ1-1	TGTGCCAGCAGTTTAACGGGACAGGGGTCCCTTCAAGCTGAAGCTTTCTTT	CASSLTGQGSLQAEAFF